This section outlines one T cell receptor beta chain sequence together with its context. Its specificity is unknown. PCR was performed using 60 Vbeta and 13 Jbeta primers. TCRdb's table, derived via immunoSEQ multiplex PCR, lists solely in-frame clones and lacks some. Altogether some 130,000 clones are present, 80% being singletons, with the ten largest covering 1%. V gave up 2 bases and J gave up 5 bases, with 7 bases separating them. The CDR3 covers 13 residues. Germline CDR1 and CDR2: KGHSH and LQKENI. The data originate from a study of cytomegalovirus exposure and HLA in healthy donors. Study-level results: A later analysis reportedly identified an Asian-associated ancestry cluster as carrying fewer N-insertions than the approximately 620-donor mean.

The V call is TRBV18, the J call TRBJ2-1, with unresolved D. The clonotype originates from a man in his forties in good health and CMV-seronegative. The sequenced material came from PBMCs. The CDR3 sequence: CASSPSRDNEQFF. The CDR3 nucleotides read TGTGCCAGCTCACCATCCCGGGACAATGAGCAGTTCTTC.